The T cell receptor beta chain described here comes from a study of blood T cell repertoires in COVID-19. The data were produced by immunoSEQ multiplex PCR, yet TCRdb's version contains in-frame clones alone and is incomplete. The sample carries fewer than 250,000 clones, approximately 82% recorded once. Deletions cut 6 bases from V and 2 bases from J, with 7 bases between. The CDR3 is 12 amino acids. Sequencing input: peripheral blood. The chain has TRBV12-3 or TRBV12-4 and TRBJ2-5; D gene ambiguous. The receptor was derived from a woman aged 45 to 65 with acute or convalescent COVID-19. This chain's CDR3 is CASRSRQETQYF. The CDR3 DNA reads as TGTGCCAGCAGATCGAGGCAAGAGACCCAGTACTTC.